These 13 T cell receptor beta chains were sequenced from one sample in a study of shared clonotypes between healthy human individuals. Profiling relied on immunoSEQ multiplex PCR, and the TCRdb table lists in-frame clones only, not all of them. Of about 1 million clones detected, about 70% appear once; the ten largest clones hold about 1.5%. The material sequenced was memory CD4+ T cells sorted from blood. As to subset: CD45RA-negative fraction. All receptors derive from a man between 18 and 35 years old in good health.

The rearrangement joins TRBV6-1 to TRBJ1-2; D gene ambiguous. Germline assignment: CDR1 MNHNS and CDR2 SASEGT. This CDR3 has 12 residues. The V gene lost 8 bases and the J gene lost 2 bases, with 9 bases spanning the gap. CDR3 sequence (DNA): TGTGCCAGCCGAGGGCCCAACTATGGCTACACCTTC. This translates into CASRGPNYGYTF.

The genes are TRBV10-3 and TRBJ1-4, with 8 bases aligning to TRBD1. Germline V gene data show CDR1 as ENHRY and CDR2 as SYGVKD. The CDR3 length is 13 residues. With 6 bases clipped from V and 8 bases from J, the junction kept 5 bases outside the gene matches. The CDR3, as DNA: TGTGCCATCAGCGACAGGGGAGCCGAAAAACTGTTTTTT. Translated: CAISDRGAEKLFF.

A single count supports this clone. The rearrangement links TRBV7-9 to TRBJ2-7; 9 bases are shared with TRBD2. The CDR3 has 16 residues. Germline V gives CDR1 SEHNR, CDR2 FQNEAQ (reference sequence). The J segment lost 3 bases and the V segment lost 3 bases, leaving 9 bases of the junction unmatched. Here the CDR3 DNA reads TGTGCCAGCAGCTTGGGGATTAGCGGGAGTTTCTACGAGCAGTACTTC. This gives the protein CASSLGISGSFYEQYF.

This clone was counted once. The chain links TRBV9 to TRBJ2-7; D is perhaps TRBD2 (6 bases). V was clipped by 4 bases and J by 0 bases, with 11 bases between them. CDR1 and CDR2 (germline): SGDLS, YYNGEE. The CDR3 consists of 14 residues. The CDR3 loop is CASSSGGVSYEQYF. The CDR3 DNA reads TGTGCCAGCAGCTCCGGAGGGGTCTCCTACGAGCAGTACTTC.

This chain joins TRBV11-1 and TRBJ2-5; D is possibly TRBD2 (6 bases). The CDR3 runs 15 residues. Trimming removed 5 bases from V and 5 bases from J, with 18 bases in between. Per the germline V gene, CDR1 is SGHAT and CDR2 is FQDESV (reference sequence). The CDR3 region has the DNA TGTGCCAGCAGCCCCGGGACTTTAGGGCCCGAGACCCAGTACTTC. Protein product: CASSPGTLGPETQYF.

This clone has only a few counts. V usage is TRBV12-5 and J usage is TRBJ2-7; D ambiguous. Germline CDR1 LGHNT, CDR2 FRNRAP. CDR3 size: 16 residues. Trimming cost V 10 bases and J 1 base, with 23 bases left between them. In DNA, the CDR3 is TGTGCTACCAAGAACCAGCAGAGCATCCAATCCTACGAGCAGTACTTC. Encoded protein: CATKNQQSIQSYEQYF.

This clone occurred once. This rearrangement joins TRBV18 to TRBJ2-3; TRBD2 might be the D (5 bases). Trimming took off 2 bases at V and 4 bases at J, with 7 bases between the two ends. This CDR3 spans 13 amino acids. Germline-derived CDR1 and CDR2 are KGHSH and LQKENI. The CDR3 loop reads CASSPGRADTQYF. The CDR3 DNA is TGTGCCAGCTCACCAGGGCGGGCAGATACGCAGTATTTT. Using reference TRBV18 and TRBJ2-3 for the parts outside the CDR3, the full variable domain is NAGVMQNPRHLVRRRGQEARLRCSPMKGHSHVYWYRQLPEEGLKFMVYLQKENIIDESGMPKERFSAEFPKEGPSILRIQQVVRGDSAAYFCASSPGRADTQYFGPGTRLTVL.

About this clone itself: This sample includes further DNA sequences coding for the same CDR3. CDR3 DNA: TGCAGCGTTGCCACAGGGGGATACGAGCAGTACTTC. This gives the protein CSVATGGYEQYF. V and J are TRBV29-1 and TRBJ2-7; 8 nucleotides line up with TRBD1. The V gene end was trimmed by 4 bases and the J gene end by 4 bases; junction bases not matched to a gene: 3. The CDR3 is made up of 12 amino acids. The germline V gene encodes CDR1 SQVTM and CDR2 ANQGSEA.

This clone was seen a few times. The same CDR3 arises from other DNA sequences in this sample as well. J is TRBJ2-3 and V is TRBV5-1; the D is unclear. Per germline, CDR1 SGHRS and CDR2 YFSETQ. This CDR3 region has 16 residues. With 0 bases removed from V and 1 base from J, the gap between germline ends came to 12 bases. The CDR3 protein is CASSLASGAGTDTQYF. In DNA, the CDR3 is TGCGCCAGCAGCTTGGCGTCTGGCGCCGGCACAGATACGCAGTATTTT.

The chain joins TRBV29-1 to TRBJ2-3, with D maybe TRBD1 (7 bases). In germline, CDR1 is SQVTM, CDR2 ANQGSEA. The ends were cut back, 5 bases at V and 0 bases at J, with 12 bases in the middle. This CDR3 has 14 residues. The CDR3: CSVKQGTSTDTQYF. CDR3 DNA: TGCAGCGTTAAACAGGGGACTAGCACAGATACGCAGTATTTT.

V usage is TRBV6-5 and J usage is TRBJ1-6, with a weak D call TRBD1 (6 bases). The germline V gene encodes CDR1 MNHEY and CDR2 SVGAGI. V was clipped by 0 bases and J by 7 bases, with 13 bases between them. CDR3 length: 16 amino acids. The CDR3 here is CASSYSVRGPNSPLHF. The CDR3 DNA sequence: TGTGCCAGCAGTTACTCAGTCCGGGGGCCCAATTCACCCCTCCACTTT.

The table lists this clone with a count of one. This chain joins TRBV5-6 and TRBJ2-5; possibly TRBD2 for D (6 bases). V gave up 2 bases and J gave up 2 bases, with 13 bases separating them. Germline assignment: CDR1 SGHDT and CDR2 YYEEEE. The CDR3 is 15 amino acids. The CDR3 DNA is TGTGCCAGCAGCTTCTTTAGGAGGGCTCAAGAGACCCAGTACTTC. Translated: CASSFFRRAQETQYF.

This clone was counted once. V usage is TRBV6-1 and J usage is TRBJ2-7; D gene ambiguous. The V gene's germline CDR1 is MNHNS and CDR2 SASEGT. The CDR3 spans 12 residues. V dropped 5 bases and J dropped 6 bases, with 11 bases sitting between them. This CDR3 reads CASSTSRGEQYF. The CDR3 region has the DNA TGTGCCAGCAGTACTTCAAGAGGCGAGCAGTACTTC.